The 19 T cell receptor beta chains in this list originate from one sample, sequenced in a study of human T cells and chemical hapten exposure. Attachment of unique molecular identifiers to individual cDNA molecules was performed in the library. One entry per CDR3 protein results from TCRdb running MiXCR on the reads. The repertoire holds about 120,000 distinct CDR3 sequences, with about 8.9% as singletons. Sequencing started from total RNA isolated from unfractionated whole blood. The sequenced sample was whole blood. These receptors were obtained from a human donor in good health. Some clones in this sample may be carry-over from other donors' samples.

This clonotype has a count of ten or more. The chain combines TRBV4-2 with TRBJ2-7; 7 nucleotides agree with TRBD1. Germline V CDR1 and CDR2: LGHNA, YNFKEQ. Germline trimming cut 0 bases from V and 0 bases from J; bases unmatched to any gene: 8. The CDR3 extends over 17 amino acids. The CDR3 nucleotides are TGTGCCAGCAGCCAAGATCTTGGGACAGAGCTCTCCTACGAGCAGTACTTC. Its protein is CASSQDLGTELSYEQYF.

The genes are TRBV29-1 and TRBJ2-1; D tentatively reads TRBD1 or TRBD2 (5 bases each). Trimming shortened V by 4 bases and J by 9 bases, and 16 bases separated the two germline ends. The CDR3 is 13 residues long. CDR1 and CDR2 from the germline V gene are SQVTM and ANQGSEA. CDR3: CSVVPSGGGEQFF. In nucleotides, the CDR3 is TGCAGCGTTGTGCCCAGTGGGGGTGGTGAGCAGTTCTTC.

This clonotype was counted ten times or more. This rearrangement joins TRBV5-1 to TRBJ1-1; weak D call: TRBD1 (5 bases). The CDR3 is made up of 12 amino acids. Per germline, CDR1 SGHRS and CDR2 YFSETQ. Trimming stripped 1 base from V and 4 bases from J, with 5 bases between. CDR3: CASSLTGTEAFF. The DNA of the CDR3 is TGCGCCAGCAGCTTGACAGGCACTGAAGCTTTCTTT. The full variable domain, with the rest looked up from reference TRBV5-1 and TRBJ1-1, is KAGVTQTPRYLIKTRGQQVTLSCSPISGHRSVSWYQQTPGQGLQFLFEYFSETQRNKGNFPGRFSGRQFSNSRSEMNVSTLELGDSALYLCASSLTGTEAFFGQGTRLTVV.

The gene calls are TRBV29-1 and TRBJ2-5, with D perhaps TRBD1 or TRBD2 (5 bases each). The CDR3 contains 13 residues. V was clipped by 4 bases and J by 4 bases, with 13 bases between them. The V gene's germline CDR1 is SQVTM and CDR2 ANQGSEA. CDR3 residues: CSVVGRGRETQYF. In DNA, the CDR3 is TGCAGCGTTGTGGGACGAGGAAGAGAGACCCAGTACTTC.

This clonotype was found many times. The chain couples TRBV18 to TRBJ2-2; D remains unclear. V dropped 4 bases and J dropped 7 bases, with 10 bases sitting between them. Germline CDR1 is KGHSH and CDR2 is LQKENI. The CDR3 spans 13 residues. This CDR3 is CASSLPENGELFF. As DNA, the CDR3 is TGTGCCAGCTCACTTCCGGAGAACGGGGAGCTGTTTTTT.

The gene calls are TRBV19 and TRBJ1-1; D unclear. The length of the CDR3 is 13 residues. Germline CDR1 LNHDA, CDR2 SQIVND (reference sequence). The V and J ends lost 4 bases and 4 bases respectively, with 10 bases between them. The CDR3 region has the DNA TGTGCCAGTAGTAGGGGAGATAGCACTGAAGCTTTCTTT. Protein product: CASSRGDSTEAFF.

The sample holds many counts of this clonotype. The rearrangement links TRBV10-2 to TRBJ1-6; D gene ambiguous. This CDR3 region has 15 residues. Germline assignment: CDR1 WSHSY and CDR2 SAAADI. The V gene lost 4 bases and the J gene lost 9 bases, with 16 bases spanning the gap. CDR3 residues: CASSGGMIDTSPLHF. CDR3 DNA: TGCGCCAGCAGTGGAGGCATGATAGATACTTCACCCCTCCACTTT.

This clonotype has a count of ten or more. The chain has TRBV10-3 and TRBJ2-1; 12 nucleotides agree with TRBD2. CDR3 length equals 17 residues. V dropped 5 bases and J dropped 4; count of bases not matched to a gene: 9. CDR1 ENHRY and CDR2 SYGVKD come from the germline V gene. DNA for the CDR3: TGTGCCATCAGTTATTCGGGACTAGCGGGCGTTTACAATGAGCAGTTCTTC. Encoded protein: CAISYSGLAGVYNEQFF.

In its sample, this clonotype was seen a few times. The chain couples TRBV20-1 to TRBJ1-4; no firm D call. This CDR3 has 14 residues. Per germline, CDR1 DFQATT and CDR2 SNEGSKA (reference sequence). V lost 3 bases, J lost 6 bases, and 14 bases lay in between. The CDR3 coding sequence is TGCAGTGCTAGGTCGGAGAAAACAGATGAAAAACTGTTTTTT. Its protein product is CSARSEKTDEKLFF.

This clonotype was counted many times. The genes are TRBV7-9 and TRBJ1-1; possible D gene TRBD1, 6 bases. V gave up 5 bases and J gave up 1 base, with 11 bases separating them. Germline assignment: CDR1 SEHNR and CDR2 FQNEAQ (reference sequence). The CDR3 contains 14 residues. This CDR3 reads CASSPTGPNTEAFF. The CDR3 DNA is TGTGCCAGCAGCCCAACAGGGCCGAACACTGAAGCTTTCTTT.

This clonotype was seen a few times. This rearrangement joins TRBV5-8 to TRBJ2-5, with a tentative D call TRBD1 (6 bases). Per germline, CDR1 SGHTS and CDR2 YDEGEE. The ends were cut back, 2 bases at V and 4 bases at J, with 15 bases in the middle. The CDR3 sequence is 15 residues long. The CDR3 region has the DNA TGTGCCAGCAGCTTACTAGGACAGATCGGAGAGACCCAGTACTTC. Amino acids: CASSLLGQIGETQYF.

This clonotype was recorded at least ten times. The chain is built from TRBV2 and TRBJ1-2; no clear D gene. The CDR3 consists of 11 residues. V gave up 1 base and J gave up 5 bases, with 2 bases separating them. From germline, CDR1 is SNHLY and CDR2 FYNNEI. CDR3 DNA: TGTGCCAGCAGTGAAGAATATGGCTACACCTTC. Translation: CASSEEYGYTF.

There are many counts of this clonotype. The CDR3 DNA is TGTGCCGTCAGCGGGGGGGCCGGAGATACGCAGTATTTT. This encodes CAVSGGAGDTQYF. V is TRBV6-6 and J is TRBJ2-3; 10 bases map to TRBD2. With 11 bases clipped from V and 5 bases from J, the junction kept 7 bases outside the gene matches. Germline V gene data show CDR1 as MNHNY and CDR2 as SVGAGI (reference sequence). The CDR3 is 13 residues long.

J is TRBJ2-7 and V is TRBV29-1, with 7 bases identical to TRBD2. From germline, CDR1 is SQVTM and CDR2 ANQGSEA. J gave up 6 bases and V 4 bases, and 9 bases lay outside the gene matches. CDR3 length: 13 residues. The CDR3 protein is CSVVGLLAGEQYF. CDR3 coding DNA: TGCAGCGTTGTCGGTTTATTAGCGGGCGAGCAGTACTTC.

This clonotype was seen repeatedly, ten times or more. The chain links TRBV11-1 to TRBJ2-7; D not resolved. Germline assignment: CDR1 SGHAT and CDR2 FQDESV (reference sequence). V lost 0 bases and J lost 2, with 8 bases in between. This CDR3 is 14 amino acids long. Here the CDR3 DNA reads TGTGCCAGCAGCTTAGCGAGATCAACCTACGAGCAGTACTTC. Protein: CASSLARSTYEQYF.

This clonotype has more than one count but fewer than ten. The rearrangement uses TRBV6-6 and TRBJ2-7; D not resolved. Per germline, CDR1 MNHNY and CDR2 SVGAGI (reference sequence). The ends were cut back, 4 bases at V and 7 bases at J, with 14 bases in the middle. The CDR3 runs to 13 residues. DNA for the CDR3: TGTGCCAGCAGTTCTCCAGACATACGAGAGCAGTACTTC. Translated, it gives CASSSPDIREQYF.

This clonotype has only a few counts. CDR3 DNA: TGTGCCAGCAGTCTTACAGGGCCGTACACAGATACGCAGTATTTT. Amino acids: CASSLTGPYTDTQYF. The V and J genes are TRBV6-2 or TRBV6-3 and TRBJ2-3; the D gene is possibly TRBD1 (6 bases). Germline CDR1 and CDR2: MNHEY and SVGEGT. The CDR3 spans 15 residues. Between the trimmed V and J ends, which lost 5 bases and 2 bases, there was a span of 14 bases.

This clonotype has more than one count but fewer than ten. This sequence joins TRBV7-2 and TRBJ1-5; 8 bases line up with TRBD1. This CDR3 comprises 18 residues. Germline assignment: CDR1 SGHTA and CDR2 FQGNSA. V was clipped by 3 bases and J by 1 base; unmatched bases: 11. This CDR3 reads CASSFYTGGTLSNQPQHF. In DNA, the CDR3 is TGTGCCAGCAGCTTCTATACAGGGGGGACTCTAAGCAATCAGCCCCAGCATTTT.

Only a few counts were recorded for this clonotype. This rearrangement joins TRBV19 to TRBJ1-5, with a weak D call TRBD1 (6 bases). This CDR3 comprises 15 residues. Germline CDR1 is LNHDA and CDR2 is SQIVND (reference sequence). V gave up 4 bases and J gave up 5 bases, with 15 bases separating them. CDR3 loop: CASSSQGRGYQPQHF. CDR3 DNA: TGTGCCAGTAGTAGCCAGGGAAGGGGGTATCAGCCCCAGCATTTT.